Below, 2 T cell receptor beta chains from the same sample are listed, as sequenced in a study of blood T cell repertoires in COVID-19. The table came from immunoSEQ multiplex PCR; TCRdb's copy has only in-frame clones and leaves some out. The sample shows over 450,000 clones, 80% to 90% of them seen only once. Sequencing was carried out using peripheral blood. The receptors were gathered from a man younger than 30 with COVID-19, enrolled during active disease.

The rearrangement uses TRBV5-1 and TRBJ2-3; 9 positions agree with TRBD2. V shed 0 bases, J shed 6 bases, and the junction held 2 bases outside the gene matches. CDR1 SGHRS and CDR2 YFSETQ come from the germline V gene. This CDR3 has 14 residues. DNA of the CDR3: TGCGCCAGCAGCTTGGGACTAGCGGAGGATACGCAGTATTTT. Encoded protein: CASSLGLAEDTQYF.

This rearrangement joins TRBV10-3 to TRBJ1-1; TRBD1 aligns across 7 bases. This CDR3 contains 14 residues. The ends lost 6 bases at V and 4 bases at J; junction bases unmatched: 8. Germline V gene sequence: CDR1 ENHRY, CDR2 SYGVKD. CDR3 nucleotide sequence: TGTGCCATCAGATCCACAGGGGAAGCCACTGAAGCTTTCTTT. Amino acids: CAIRSTGEATEAFF.